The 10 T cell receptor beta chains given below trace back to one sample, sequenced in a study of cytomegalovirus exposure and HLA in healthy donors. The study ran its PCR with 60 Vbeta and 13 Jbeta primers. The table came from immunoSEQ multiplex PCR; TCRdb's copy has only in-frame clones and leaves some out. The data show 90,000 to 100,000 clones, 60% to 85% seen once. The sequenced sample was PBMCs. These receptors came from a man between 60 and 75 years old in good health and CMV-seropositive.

The CDR3 nucleotides read TGTGCCAGCAGCCCCCGGGACAGGAGGGACTGGGGGACCCAGTACTTC. Protein: CASSPRDRRDWGTQYF. The chain has TRBV14 and TRBJ2-5; 8 bases are a match to TRBD1. Germline CDR1 SGHDN, CDR2 FVKESK. The CDR3 loop spans 16 amino acids. J was trimmed by 7 bases and V by 4 bases; bases with no gene match: 14.

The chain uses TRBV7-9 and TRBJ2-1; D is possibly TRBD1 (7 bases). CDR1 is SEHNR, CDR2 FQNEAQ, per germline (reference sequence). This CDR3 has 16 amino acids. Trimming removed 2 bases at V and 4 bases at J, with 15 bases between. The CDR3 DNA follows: TGTGCCAGCAGCTTACCTCAGGGGGACTCTTACAATGAGCAGTTCTTC. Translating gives CASSLPQGDSYNEQFF.

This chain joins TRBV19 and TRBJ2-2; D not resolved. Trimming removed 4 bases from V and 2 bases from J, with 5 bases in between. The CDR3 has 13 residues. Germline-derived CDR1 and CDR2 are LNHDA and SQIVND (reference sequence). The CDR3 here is CASSRLNTGELFF. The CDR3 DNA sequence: TGTGCCAGTAGTAGACTTAACACCGGGGAGCTGTTTTTT.

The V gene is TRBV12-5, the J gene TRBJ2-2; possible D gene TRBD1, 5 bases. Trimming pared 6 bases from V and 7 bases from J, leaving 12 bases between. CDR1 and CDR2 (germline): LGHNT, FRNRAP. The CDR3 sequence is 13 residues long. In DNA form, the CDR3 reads TGTGCTAGTGGCCGCCCCCAGGGCGGGGAGCTGTTTTTT. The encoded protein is CASGRPQGGELFF.

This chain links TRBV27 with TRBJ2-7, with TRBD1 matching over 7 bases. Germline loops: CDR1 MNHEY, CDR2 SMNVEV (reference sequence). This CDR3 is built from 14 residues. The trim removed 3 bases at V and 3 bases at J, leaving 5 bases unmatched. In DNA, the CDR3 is TGTGCCAGCAGTTTGGACAGGTCCAGCTACGAGCAGTACTTC. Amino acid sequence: CASSLDRSSYEQYF.

CDR3 amino acids: CASSLAGQGGEKLFF. As DNA, the CDR3 is TGTGCCAGCAGCTTAGCGGGGCAGGGAGGCGAAAAACTGTTTTTT. The V call is TRBV7-8, the J call TRBJ1-4; D is perhaps TRBD1 (5 bases). Germline values: CDR1 SGHVS, CDR2 FQNEAQ. The CDR3 totals 15 residues. V gave up 0 bases and J gave up 8 bases, with 13 bases separating them.

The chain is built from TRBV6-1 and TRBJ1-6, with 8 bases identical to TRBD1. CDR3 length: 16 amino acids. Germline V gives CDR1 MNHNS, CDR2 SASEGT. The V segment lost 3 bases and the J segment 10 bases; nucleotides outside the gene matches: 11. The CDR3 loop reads CASSDWWTGIASPLHF. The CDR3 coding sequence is TGTGCCAGCAGTGACTGGTGGACAGGGATAGCCTCACCCCTCCACTTT.

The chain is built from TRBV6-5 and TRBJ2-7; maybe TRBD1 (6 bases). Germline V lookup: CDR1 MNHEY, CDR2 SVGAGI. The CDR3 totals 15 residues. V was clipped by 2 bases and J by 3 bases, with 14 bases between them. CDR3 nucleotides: TGTGCCAGCAGTTACGAGTCGGGACAACTCTACGAGCAGTACTTC. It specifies CASSYESGQLYEQYF.

The CDR3 protein is CASSRGQGSAYGYTF. DNA for the CDR3: TGTGCCAGCAGCCGGGGACAGGGGAGTGCCTATGGCTACACCTTC. J is TRBJ1-2 and V is TRBV11-1; the match to TRBD1 covers 10 bases. CDR1 and CDR2 from the germline V gene are SGHAT and FQDESV (reference sequence). CDR3 length: 15 residues. The V and J ends lost 5 bases and 4 bases, in that order; junction bases with no gene match: 7.

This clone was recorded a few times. CDR3 amino acids: CASRRTGTQLDYTF. The CDR3 DNA follows: TGTGCCAGCAGAAGGACAGGGACCCAACTAGACTACACCTTC. The V gene is TRBV6-6, the J gene TRBJ1-2; 8 bases align to TRBD1. This CDR3 has 14 amino acids. The J segment lost 10 bases and the V segment lost 6 bases, leaving 13 bases of the junction unmatched. Per germline, CDR1 MNHNY and CDR2 SVGAGI (reference sequence).